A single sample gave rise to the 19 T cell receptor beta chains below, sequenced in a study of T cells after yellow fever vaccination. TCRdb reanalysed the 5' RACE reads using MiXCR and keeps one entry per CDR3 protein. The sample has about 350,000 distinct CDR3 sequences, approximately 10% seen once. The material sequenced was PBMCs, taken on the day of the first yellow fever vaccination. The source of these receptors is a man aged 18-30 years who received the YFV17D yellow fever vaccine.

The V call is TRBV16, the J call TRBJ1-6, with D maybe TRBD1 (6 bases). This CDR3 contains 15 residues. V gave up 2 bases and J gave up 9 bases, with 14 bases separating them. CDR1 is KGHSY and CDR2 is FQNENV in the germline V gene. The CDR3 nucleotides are TGTGCCAGCAGCCAACTAAGGGGGGCCGGTTCACCCCTCCACTTT. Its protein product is CASSQLRGAGSPLHF.

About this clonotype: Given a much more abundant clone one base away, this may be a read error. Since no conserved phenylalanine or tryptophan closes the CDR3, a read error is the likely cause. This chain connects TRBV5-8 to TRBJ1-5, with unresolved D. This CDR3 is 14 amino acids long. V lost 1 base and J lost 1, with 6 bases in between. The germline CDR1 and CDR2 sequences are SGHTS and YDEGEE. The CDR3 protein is CASSLYTSNQPQHS. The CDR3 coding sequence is TGTGCCAGCAGCTTGTACACCAGCAATCAGCCCCAGCATTCT.

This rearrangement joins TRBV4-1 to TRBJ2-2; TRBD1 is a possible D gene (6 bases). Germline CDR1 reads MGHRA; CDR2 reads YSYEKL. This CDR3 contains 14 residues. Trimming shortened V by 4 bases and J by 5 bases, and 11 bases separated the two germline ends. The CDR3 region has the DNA TGCGCCAGCAGCCCAAGGGGGTCGACCGGGGAGCTGTTTTTT. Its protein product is CASSPRGSTGELFF.

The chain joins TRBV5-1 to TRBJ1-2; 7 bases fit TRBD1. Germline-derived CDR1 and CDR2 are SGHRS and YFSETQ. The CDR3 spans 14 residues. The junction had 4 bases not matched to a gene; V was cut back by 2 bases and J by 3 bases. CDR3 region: CASSFGGTDYGYTF. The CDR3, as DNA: TGCGCCAGCAGCTTTGGTGGGACAGACTATGGCTACACCTTC.

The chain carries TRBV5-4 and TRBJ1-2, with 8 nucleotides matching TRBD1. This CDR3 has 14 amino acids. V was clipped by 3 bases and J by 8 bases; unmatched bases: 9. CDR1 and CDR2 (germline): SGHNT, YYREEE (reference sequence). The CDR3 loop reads CASSSYQGAGGYTF. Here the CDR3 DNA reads TGTGCCAGCAGCTCATACCAGGGGGCGGGCGGCTACACCTTC.

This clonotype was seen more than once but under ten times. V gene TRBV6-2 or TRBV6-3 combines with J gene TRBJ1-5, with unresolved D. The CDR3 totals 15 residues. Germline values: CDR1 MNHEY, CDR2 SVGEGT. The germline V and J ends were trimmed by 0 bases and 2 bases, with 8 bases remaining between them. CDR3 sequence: CASSYSLAGNQPQHF. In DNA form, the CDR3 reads TGTGCCAGCAGTTACTCCCTAGCGGGCAATCAGCCCCAGCATTTT.

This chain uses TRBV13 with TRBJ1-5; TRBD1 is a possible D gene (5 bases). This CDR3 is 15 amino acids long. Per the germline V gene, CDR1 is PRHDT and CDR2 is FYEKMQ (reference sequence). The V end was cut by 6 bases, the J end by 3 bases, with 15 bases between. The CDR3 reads CASSQGAGNNQPQHF. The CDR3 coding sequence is TGTGCCAGCAGTCAAGGGGCAGGGAACAATCAGCCCCAGCATTTT.

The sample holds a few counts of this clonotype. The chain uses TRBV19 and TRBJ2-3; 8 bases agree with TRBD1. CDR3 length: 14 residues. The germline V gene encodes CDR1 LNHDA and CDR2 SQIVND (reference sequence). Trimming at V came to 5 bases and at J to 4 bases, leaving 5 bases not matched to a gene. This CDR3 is CASSSTGDPDTQYF. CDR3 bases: TGTGCCAGTAGTTCGACAGGGGATCCAGATACGCAGTATTTT.

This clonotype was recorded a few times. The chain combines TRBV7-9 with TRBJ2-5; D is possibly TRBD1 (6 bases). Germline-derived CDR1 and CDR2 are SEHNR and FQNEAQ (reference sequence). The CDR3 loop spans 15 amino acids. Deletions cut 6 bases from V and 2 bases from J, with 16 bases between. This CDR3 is CASRHTGKGQETQYF. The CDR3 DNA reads TGTGCCAGCAGGCATACAGGGAAGGGACAAGAGACCCAGTACTTC. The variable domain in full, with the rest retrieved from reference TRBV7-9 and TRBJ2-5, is DTGVSQNPRHKITKRGQNVTFRCDPISEHNRLYWYRQTLGQGPEFLTYFQNEAQLEKSRLLSDRFSAERPKGSFSTLEIQRTEQGDSAMYLCASRHTGKGQETQYFGPGTRLLVL.

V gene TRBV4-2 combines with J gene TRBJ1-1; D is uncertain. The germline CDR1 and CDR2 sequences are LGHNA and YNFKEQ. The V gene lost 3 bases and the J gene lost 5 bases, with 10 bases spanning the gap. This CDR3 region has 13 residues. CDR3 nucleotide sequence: TGTGCCAGCAGCCACCCGAGGCGTACTGAAGCTTTCTTT. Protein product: CASSHPRRTEAFF.

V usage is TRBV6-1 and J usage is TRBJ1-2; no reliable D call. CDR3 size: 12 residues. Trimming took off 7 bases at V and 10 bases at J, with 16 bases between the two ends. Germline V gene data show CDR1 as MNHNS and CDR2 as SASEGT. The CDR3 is CASTPGASHYTF. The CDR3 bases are TGTGCCAGCACGCCGGGTGCCTCGCACTACACCTTC.

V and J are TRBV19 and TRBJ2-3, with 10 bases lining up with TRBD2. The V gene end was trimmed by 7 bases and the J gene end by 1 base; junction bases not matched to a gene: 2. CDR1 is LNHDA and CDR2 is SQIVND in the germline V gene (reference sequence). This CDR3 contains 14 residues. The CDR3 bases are TGTGCCAGTACTACTAGCGGGGGCACAGATACGCAGTATTTT. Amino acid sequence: CASTTSGGTDTQYF.

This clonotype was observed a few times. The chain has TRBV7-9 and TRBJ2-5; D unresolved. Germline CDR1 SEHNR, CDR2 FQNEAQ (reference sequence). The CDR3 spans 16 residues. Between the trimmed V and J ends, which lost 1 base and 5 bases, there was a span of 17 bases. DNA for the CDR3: TGTGCCAGCAGCTTAGGACCGGGCGCCCCCCCCGAGACCCAGTACTTC. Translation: CASSLGPGAPPETQYF.

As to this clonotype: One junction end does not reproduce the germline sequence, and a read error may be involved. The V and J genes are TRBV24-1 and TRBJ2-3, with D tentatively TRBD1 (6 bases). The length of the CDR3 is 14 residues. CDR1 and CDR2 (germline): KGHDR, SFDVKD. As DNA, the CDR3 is TGCGCCACCAGTGATTTCCGGGACAAGGGCACGCAGTATTTT. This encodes CATSDFRDKGTQYF.

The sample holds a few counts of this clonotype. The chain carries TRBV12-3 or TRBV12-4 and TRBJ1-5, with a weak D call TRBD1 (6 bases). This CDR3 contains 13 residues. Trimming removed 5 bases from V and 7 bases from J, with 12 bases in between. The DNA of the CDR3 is TGTGCCAGCAGTCAGAAGGGGGGACAGCCCCAGCATTTT. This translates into CASSQKGGQPQHF.

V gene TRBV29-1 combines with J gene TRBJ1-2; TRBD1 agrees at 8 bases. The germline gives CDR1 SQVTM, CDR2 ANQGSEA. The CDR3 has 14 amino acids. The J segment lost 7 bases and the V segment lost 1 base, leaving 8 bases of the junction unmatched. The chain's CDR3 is CSVEGGRGRIGYTF. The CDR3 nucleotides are TGCAGCGTTGAAGGCGGCAGGGGGCGAATTGGCTACACCTTC.

The CDR3 spells CASSSTPTSGGSKIYEQYF. In nucleotides, the CDR3 is TGTGCCAGCAGCTCAACGCCGACTAGCGGGGGGTCTAAAATCTACGAGCAGTACTTC. The gene calls are TRBV7-6 and TRBJ2-7; 13 bases fit TRBD2. The V gene end was trimmed by 4 bases and the J gene end by 3 bases; junction bases not matched to a gene: 15. In germline, CDR1 is SGHVS, CDR2 FNYEAQ. CDR3 length equals 19 residues.

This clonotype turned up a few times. The CDR3 bases are TGTGCCAGCTCACGGAGGACTGGGCAAGGGGCAGATACGCAGTATTTT. Amino acid sequence: CASSRRTGQGADTQYF. V and J are TRBV18 and TRBJ2-3; D tentatively reads TRBD1 or TRBD2 (5 bases each). The CDR3 loop spans 16 amino acids. Germline V gene sequence: CDR1 KGHSH, CDR2 LQKENI. V was trimmed by 4 bases and J by 4 bases, leaving 18 bases between them. Full variable domain (outside the CDR3, taken from reference TRBV18 and TRBJ2-3): NAGVMQNPRHLVRRRGQEARLRCSPMKGHSHVYWYRQLPEEGLKFMVYLQKENIIDESGMPKERFSAEFPKEGPSILRIQQVVRGDSAAYFCASSRRTGQGADTQYFGPGTRLTVL.

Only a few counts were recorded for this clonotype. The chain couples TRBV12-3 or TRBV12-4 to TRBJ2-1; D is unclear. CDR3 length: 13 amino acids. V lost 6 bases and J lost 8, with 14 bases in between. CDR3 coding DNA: TGTGCCAGCAGCTTAAGGGCGCGCGATGAGCAGTTCTTC. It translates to CASSLRARDEQFF.